This T cell receptor (beta chain) was sequenced in a study of vaccination and CD4 T cells after COVID-19. At the level of the study: Two doses of either BNT162b2 or mRNA-1273 vaccine were given to participants. The post-vaccine samples came a median 72 days after dose two (range 14 to 241). The authors exposed cells to overlapping spike peptides derived from SARS-CoV-2, HCoV-NL63, HCoV-OC43 and HCoV-229E.

Germline V gene lookup returns CDR1 SGHDT and CDR2 YYEEEE. V lost 5 bases, J lost 9 bases, and 6 bases stayed unmatched. CDR3 length: 14 amino acids. Treatment described: approximately nine-day PBMC culture with coronavirus spike peptide pools or control peptides (ViraFEST assay). Collection of the unexposed donor's CD4+ T cells took place before the COVID-19 pandemic (2011-2018). Before TCRs were sequenced, ViraFEST expanded antigen-specific T cells with peptide pools. In this sample, this clonotype turned up a few times. Antigen specificity is unknown. Cultured CD4+ T cell DNA was sequenced using the Oncomine TCR Beta short-read assay. MiXCR, applied by TCRdb to the PCR reads, yields one record per CDR3 protein. This table holds around 3,000 distinct CDR3 sequences, about a quarter found once.

Sequencing was done on a sample of CD4+ T cells from blood, cultured in vitro. The clonotype was recovered from a human donor in good health. The chain links TRBV5-6 to TRBJ1-6; 9 nucleotides align to TRBD1. CDR3 DNA sequence: TGTGCCAGCAGTCGACAGGGGGAGGGTTCACCCCTCCACTTT. Amino acids: CASSRQGEGSPLHF.